Below, one T cell receptor (beta chain) is given with its context. Per the authors' pipeline: Counts of nucleated cells, estimated from reference gene primer amplification, were obtained. The assay was immunoSEQ multiplex PCR, and TCRdb's table has in-frame clones only and misses some. That table supplies the V and J calls and clone size; D and trimming were determined from the DNA. The table shows 80,000 to 100,000 clones, with about 88% occurring only once. This sample was taken from a study of blood T cell repertoires in COVID-19. Study-wide background: There were acute and convalescent COVID-19 samples, and they came from the United States, Italy and Spain. PBMCs, B-cell-depleted T cells, or T cells provided the cDNA or gDNA that made up the material.

Trimming at V came to 0 bases and at J to 5 bases, leaving 7 bases not matched to a gene. Germline V CDR1 and CDR2: SGHAT, FQDESV (reference sequence). The CDR3 loop spans 15 amino acids. J is TRBJ2-7 and V is TRBV11-1; 7 bases fit TRBD1. The TCR comes from a woman aged 80 or older with acute or convalescent COVID-19. The sample consisted of peripheral blood. The CDR3 is CASSLATGFGDEQYF. CDR3 bases: TGTGCCAGCAGCTTAGCGACAGGGTTTGGTGACGAGCAGTACTTC.